This T cell receptor (beta chain) was captured by sequencing in a study of graft-versus-host responses after intestinal transplantation. With 0 bases removed from V and 1 base from J, the gap between germline ends came to 10 bases. CDR3 length equals 16 residues. Germline loops: CDR1 LNHDA, CDR2 SQIVND (reference sequence). Libraries were prepared by immunoSEQ multiplex PCR; TCRdb keeps only in-frame clonotypes and omits some of them. This repertoire shows under 80,000 clones, 92% found once; its top ten account for about 0.67%. This sequence was found in a human patient who received an intestinal transplant, so some T cells may come from the graft donor. This rearrangement joins TRBV19 to TRBJ1-5, with TRBD1 as a possible D gene (5 bases). This material consisted of PBMCs, taken 98 days after intestinal transplantation. CDR3 sequence: CASSIDLGVSNQPQHF. CDR3 in DNA: TGTGCCAGTAGTATAGATCTGGGGGTAAGCAATCAGCCCCAGCATTTT.